A single sample is the source of the 8 T cell receptor beta chains below, sequenced in a study of blood T cell repertoires in COVID-19. Repertoires were generated with immunoSEQ multiplex PCR, while TCRdb's copy carries only in-frame clones and drops some. The data contain roughly 130,000 clones, around 85% of them singletons. The sequencing input was peripheral blood. These receptors all come from a woman aged 50 to 60 with acute or convalescent COVID-19.

In this sample, this clone turned up once. The chain couples TRBV19 to TRBJ2-3; TRBD2 aligns across 7 bases. The germline V gene encodes CDR1 LNHDA and CDR2 SQIVND (reference sequence). With 2 bases clipped from V and 0 bases from J, the junction kept 8 bases outside the gene matches. The CDR3 is made up of 17 amino acids. The CDR3 reads CASSISRQGGSTDTQYF. The CDR3 DNA is TGTGCCAGTAGTATAAGTCGGCAGGGAGGGAGCACAGATACGCAGTATTTT.

This clone was counted ten times or more. The V gene is TRBV6-5, the J gene TRBJ2-1; weak D call: TRBD2 (5 bases). The CDR3 length is 12 residues. Trimming removed 10 bases from V and 5 bases from J, with 12 bases in between. Germline CDR1 reads MNHEY; CDR2 reads SVGAGI. The CDR3 is CATLTINNEQFF. The CDR3 nucleotides are TGTGCCACCCTGACTATTAACAATGAGCAGTTCTTC.

The CDR3 sequence: CASTGRSNQPQHF. The CDR3 DNA sequence: TGTGCCAGTACCGGTAGAAGCAATCAGCCCCAGCATTTT. The chain links TRBV19 to TRBJ1-5; no reliable D call. V dropped 7 bases and J dropped 1 base, with 8 bases sitting between them. The CDR3 runs 13 residues. Germline-derived CDR1 and CDR2 are LNHDA and SQIVND (reference sequence).

V and J are TRBV12-3 or TRBV12-4 and TRBJ1-2, with no clear D. CDR3 size: 13 residues. The germline V and J ends were trimmed by 7 bases and 3 bases, with 12 bases remaining between them. The CDR3 DNA follows: TGTGCCAGCAATGCCCGGGGAGACTATGGCTACACCTTC. Translated: CASNARGDYGYTF.

V gene TRBV5-5 combines with J gene TRBJ1-4, with TRBD1 matching 9 bases. CDR3 size: 17 residues. Germline V CDR1 and CDR2: SGHKS, YYEKEE (reference sequence). The V and J ends lost 7 bases and 0 bases, in that order; junction bases with no gene match: 10. CDR3 loop: CASGGTGLTATNEKLFF. The CDR3 coding sequence is TGTGCCAGCGGCGGGACAGGGTTAACTGCAACTAATGAAAAACTGTTTTTT. Using reference TRBV5-5 and TRBJ1-4 for the parts outside the CDR3, the full variable domain is DAGVTQSPTHLIKTRGQQVTLRCSPISGHKSVSWYQQVLGQGPQFIFQYYEKEERGRGNFPDRFSARQFPNYSSELNVNALLLGDSALYLCASGGTGLTATNEKLFFGSGTQLSVL.

The V call is TRBV27, the J call TRBJ2-7; 9 bases agree with TRBD1. The V gene end was trimmed by 3 bases and the J gene end by 6 bases; junction bases not matched to a gene: 3. CDR1 is MNHEY and CDR2 is SMNVEV in the germline V gene (reference sequence). The CDR3 has 13 amino acids. CDR3 nucleotide sequence: TGTGCCAGCAGTTTTACGGGACAGGGCGAGCAGTACTTC. The encoded protein is CASSFTGQGEQYF.

V and J are TRBV19 and TRBJ1-2, with D hard to call. With 3 bases removed from V and 7 bases from J, the gap between germline ends came to 12 bases. CDR1 is LNHDA, CDR2 SQIVND, per germline (reference sequence). This CDR3 is built from 13 residues. DNA of the CDR3: TGTGCCAGTAGTATGGTTGAGGTGGTTGGCTACACCTTC. Encoded protein: CASSMVEVVGYTF.

The J gene is TRBJ1-5, the V gene TRBV21-1; the D call TRBD1 from the table was never checked on the DNA. TRBV21-1 is reported as a pseudogene. The CDR3 length is 16 residues. The CDR3 reads CASSKVTGLCNQPQHF. The CDR3 DNA reads as TGTGCCAGCAGCAAAGTCACTGGGCTGTGCAATCAGCCCCAGCATTTT.